This TCR beta chain came from a study of T cell responses to AZD1222 COVID-19 vaccine. A remark on this clone: Its antigen is unidentified.

Study-level findings and limits: In a largely white British group with more females than males, clonal diversity was possibly underestimated. Distributed over spike, vaccine-associated CD4 TCRs predominated at 160-218 and 743-854. Nearly half of spike-specific TCRs reportedly target variant regions that are unmutated in the B.1.351 and B.1.1.7 variants.

Profiled with immunoSEQ multiplex PCR; TCRdb holds only in-frame clones, not every one. This sample has 86,000 or so clones, with about 93% found just once. This CDR3 has 13 amino acids. V was clipped by 0 bases and J by 8 bases, with 10 bases between them. The V gene's germline CDR1 is LGHDT and CDR2 YNNKEL (reference sequence). The origin of this receptor is an adult in good health. The sequenced sample was peripheral blood, obtained on day 0 of MenACWY control vaccination. The chain couples TRBV3-1 (or the pseudogene TRBV3-2) to TRBJ1-2; D is unclear. As DNA, the CDR3 is TGTGCCAGCAGCCAAGACGGTTCGGGAGGCTACACCTTC. Protein sequence: CASSQDGSGGYTF.